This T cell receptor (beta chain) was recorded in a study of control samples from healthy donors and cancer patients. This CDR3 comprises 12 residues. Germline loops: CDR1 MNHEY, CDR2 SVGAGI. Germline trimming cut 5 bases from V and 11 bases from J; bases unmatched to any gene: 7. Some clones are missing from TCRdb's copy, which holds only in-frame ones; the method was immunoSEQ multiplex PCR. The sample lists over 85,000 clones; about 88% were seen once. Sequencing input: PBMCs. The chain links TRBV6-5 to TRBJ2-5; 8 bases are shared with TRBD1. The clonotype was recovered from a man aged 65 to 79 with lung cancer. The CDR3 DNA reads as TGTGCCAGCAGTAGACAGGGGTGGGAGCAGTACTTC. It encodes CASSRQGWEQYF.